This paragraph covers one T cell receptor (beta chain) sequence. Its specificity is not known. This CDR3 is also generated by other DNA sequences in the sample. The table came from immunoSEQ multiplex PCR; TCRdb's copy has only in-frame clones and leaves some out. The sample has roughly 120,000 clones; 80% to 90% are singletons. These data originate in a study of T cell responses to AZD1222 COVID-19 vaccine. There are 15 residues in the CDR3. The ends were cut back, 0 bases at V and 0 bases at J, with 9 bases in the middle. From germline, CDR1 is SGDLS and CDR2 YYNGEE. Points from the study as a whole: Donors skewed white British and female; clonal diversity was possibly underestimated. No repertoire was sampled before or during the peak T cell response, only after it. Spike-specific TCR depth and breadth grew after two AZD1222 doses.

The V and J genes are TRBV9 and TRBJ1-2, with D perhaps TRBD1 (5 bases). The receptor was isolated from an adult in good health. Sequenced material: peripheral blood, taken on day 0 of MenACWY control vaccination. CDR3 DNA: TGTGCCAGCAGCGTAGAATTGGGGGCTAACTATGGCTACACCTTC. It translates to CASSVELGANYGYTF.